Below are 10 T cell receptor beta chains sequenced from a single sample in a study of T cells after posttransplantation cyclophosphamide. Only in-frame clones appear in the TCRdb table, and some are missing; sequencing was by immunoSEQ multiplex PCR. This sample has about 7,000 clones, with 91% found just once. Material: CD4+ T cells sorted from blood. Receptors originate from a woman aged 45-65 years in good health and a related stem cell transplant donor.

A single count supports this clone. V is TRBV5-1 and J is TRBJ2-1; 9 nucleotides agree with TRBD1. Germline CDR1 is SGHRS and CDR2 is YFSETQ. The J segment lost 10 bases and the V segment lost 0 bases, leaving 17 bases of the junction unmatched. CDR3 length: 18 residues. The CDR3 spells CASSLVGGSGQGGGEQFF. The CDR3 region has the DNA TGCGCCAGCAGCTTGGTGGGGGGGTCGGGACAGGGAGGCGGCGAGCAGTTCTTC.

This clone was seen only once. This chain connects TRBV28 to TRBJ2-2, with D tentatively TRBD2 (5 bases). CDR1 is MDHEN and CDR2 is SYDVKM in the germline V gene. Trimming stripped 2 bases from V and 4 bases from J, with 5 bases between. The CDR3 totals 13 residues. CDR3: CASSLGGTGELFF. Written as DNA, the CDR3 is TGTGCCAGCAGTTTAGGAGGCACCGGGGAGCTGTTTTTT.

Worth noting for this clone: Sequence at one end of the junction differs from germline and may be a read error. The gene calls are TRBV29-1 and TRBJ2-7, with D possibly TRBD2 on 5 matching bases. From germline, CDR1 is SQVTM and CDR2 ANQGSEA. This CDR3 is 13 amino acids long. CDR3 in amino acids: CSGEDRETYEQYF. The CDR3 DNA sequence: TGCAGCGGTGAAGACCGGGAAACCTACGAGCAGTACTTC.

The rearrangement uses TRBV4-1 and TRBJ1-1; D remains ambiguous. Trimming took off 4 bases at V and 2 bases at J, with 14 bases between the two ends. CDR1 is MGHRA, CDR2 YSYEKL, per germline. CDR3 size: 15 residues. The CDR3 here is CASSPPMGSNTEAFF. As DNA, the CDR3 is TGCGCCAGCAGCCCCCCCATGGGCAGTAACACTGAAGCTTTCTTT.

The chain recombines TRBV9 with TRBJ2-2; no reliable D call. Trimming cost V 3 bases and J 4 bases, with 13 bases left between them. CDR3 length equals 15 residues. Germline V gives CDR1 SGDLS, CDR2 YYNGEE. The CDR3 is CASSENVRSTGELFF. The CDR3 bases are TGTGCCAGCAGCGAGAATGTAAGGAGCACCGGGGAGCTGTTTTTT.

This chain joins TRBV11-2 and TRBJ1-1, with 7 nucleotides matching TRBD1. Per germline, CDR1 SGHAT and CDR2 FQNNGV. The V and J ends lost 5 bases and 5 bases, in that order; junction bases with no gene match: 8. The CDR3 has 14 residues. CDR3 sequence: CASSLGTAGTEAFF. In DNA, the CDR3 is TGTGCCAGCAGCCTAGGGACAGCGGGGACTGAAGCTTTCTTT.

CDR3 in DNA: TGCGCCAGCAGCTTGGAGGTTGGCGGGGGTAACACTGAAGCTTTCTTT. It encodes CASSLEVGGGNTEAFF. The chain links TRBV5-1 to TRBJ1-1; D possibly corresponds to TRBD1 (5 bases). Per the germline V gene, CDR1 is SGHRS and CDR2 is YFSETQ. The CDR3 sequence is 16 residues long. V was clipped by 0 bases and J by 2 bases, with 14 bases between them.

This chain links TRBV28 with TRBJ2-7, with a tentative D call TRBD2 (5 bases). CDR1 is MDHEN and CDR2 is SYDVKM in the germline V gene. The V and J ends lost 6 bases and 6 bases respectively, with 15 bases between them. This CDR3 is built from 13 residues. The CDR3 is CASSTHAGGEQYF. CDR3 in DNA: TGTGCCAGCAGCACCCACGCGGGCGGCGAGCAGTACTTC.

The chain employs TRBV4-1 and TRBJ1-1; D gene ambiguous. V was cut by 0 bases and J by 4 bases, with 15 bases left in between. CDR1 and CDR2 from the germline V gene are MGHRA and YSYEKL. The CDR3 is 16 residues long. In DNA, the CDR3 is TGCGCCAGCAGCCAAGATGCGGTAGTAGATGGCACTGAAGCTTTCTTT. This codes for CASSQDAVVDGTEAFF.

The genes are TRBV28 and TRBJ1-1; D call uncertain. This CDR3 is 12 amino acids long. V lost 7 bases and J lost 0, with 6 bases in between. Germline V CDR1 and CDR2: MDHEN, SYDVKM. The CDR3 coding sequence is TGTGCCAGCAATTCCATGAACACTGAAGCTTTCTTT. It is translated as CASNSMNTEAFF.